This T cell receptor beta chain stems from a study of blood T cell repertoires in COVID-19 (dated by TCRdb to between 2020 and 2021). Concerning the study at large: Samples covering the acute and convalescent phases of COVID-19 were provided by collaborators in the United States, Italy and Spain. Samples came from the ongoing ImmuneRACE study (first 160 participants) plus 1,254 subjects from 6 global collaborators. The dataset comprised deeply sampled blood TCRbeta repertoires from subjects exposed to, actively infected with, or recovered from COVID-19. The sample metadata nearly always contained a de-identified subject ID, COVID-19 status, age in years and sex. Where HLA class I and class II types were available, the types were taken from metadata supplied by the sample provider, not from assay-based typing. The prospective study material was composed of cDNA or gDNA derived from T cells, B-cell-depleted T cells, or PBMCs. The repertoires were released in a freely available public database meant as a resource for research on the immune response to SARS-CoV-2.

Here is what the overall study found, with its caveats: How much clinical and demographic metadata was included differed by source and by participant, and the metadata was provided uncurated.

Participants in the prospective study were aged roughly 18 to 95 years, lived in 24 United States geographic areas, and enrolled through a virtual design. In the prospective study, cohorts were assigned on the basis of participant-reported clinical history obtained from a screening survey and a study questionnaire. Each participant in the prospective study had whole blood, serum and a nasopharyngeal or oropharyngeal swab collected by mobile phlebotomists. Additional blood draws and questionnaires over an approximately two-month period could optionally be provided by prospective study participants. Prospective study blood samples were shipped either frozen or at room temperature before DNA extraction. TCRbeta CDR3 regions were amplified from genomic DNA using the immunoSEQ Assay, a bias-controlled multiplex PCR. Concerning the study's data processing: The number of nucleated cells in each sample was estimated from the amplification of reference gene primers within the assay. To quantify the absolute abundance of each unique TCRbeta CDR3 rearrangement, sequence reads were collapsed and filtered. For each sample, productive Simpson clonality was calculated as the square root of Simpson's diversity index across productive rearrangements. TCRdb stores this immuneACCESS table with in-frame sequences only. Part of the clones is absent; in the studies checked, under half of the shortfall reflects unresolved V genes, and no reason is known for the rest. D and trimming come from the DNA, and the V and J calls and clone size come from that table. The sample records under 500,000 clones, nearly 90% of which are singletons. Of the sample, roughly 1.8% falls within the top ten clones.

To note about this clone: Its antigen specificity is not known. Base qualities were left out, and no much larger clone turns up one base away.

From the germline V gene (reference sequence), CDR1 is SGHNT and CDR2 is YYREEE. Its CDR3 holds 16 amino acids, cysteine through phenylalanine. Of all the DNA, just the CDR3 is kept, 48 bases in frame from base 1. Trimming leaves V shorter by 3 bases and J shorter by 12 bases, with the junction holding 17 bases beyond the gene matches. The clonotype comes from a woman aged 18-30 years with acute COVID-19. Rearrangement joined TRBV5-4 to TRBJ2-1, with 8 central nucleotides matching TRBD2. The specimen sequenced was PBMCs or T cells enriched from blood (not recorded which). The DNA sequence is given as TGTGCCAGCAGCTCGAGCGGGGGCGCCCCACCTTTGGGGCAGTTCTTC. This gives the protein CASSSSGGAPPLGQFF.